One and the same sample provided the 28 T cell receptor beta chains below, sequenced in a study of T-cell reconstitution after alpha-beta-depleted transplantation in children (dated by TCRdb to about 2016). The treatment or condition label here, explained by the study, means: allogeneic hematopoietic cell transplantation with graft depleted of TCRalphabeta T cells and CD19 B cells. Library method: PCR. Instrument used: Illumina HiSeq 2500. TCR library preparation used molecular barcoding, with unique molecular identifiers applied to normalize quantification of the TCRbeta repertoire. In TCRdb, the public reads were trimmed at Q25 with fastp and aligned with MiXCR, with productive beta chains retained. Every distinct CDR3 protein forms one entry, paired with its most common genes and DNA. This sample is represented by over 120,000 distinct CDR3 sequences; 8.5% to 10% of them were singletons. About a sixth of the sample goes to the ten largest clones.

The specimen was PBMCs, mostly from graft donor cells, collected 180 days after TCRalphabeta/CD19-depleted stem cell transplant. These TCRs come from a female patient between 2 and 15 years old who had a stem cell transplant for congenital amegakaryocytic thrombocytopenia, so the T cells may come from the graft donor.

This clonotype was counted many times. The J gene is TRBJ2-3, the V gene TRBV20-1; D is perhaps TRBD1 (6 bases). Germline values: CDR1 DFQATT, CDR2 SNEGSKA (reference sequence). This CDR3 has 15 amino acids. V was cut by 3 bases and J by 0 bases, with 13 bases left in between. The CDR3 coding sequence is TGCAGTGCTAGGGGTAGGGGGATAAGCACAGATACGCAGTATTTT. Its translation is CSARGRGISTDTQYF.

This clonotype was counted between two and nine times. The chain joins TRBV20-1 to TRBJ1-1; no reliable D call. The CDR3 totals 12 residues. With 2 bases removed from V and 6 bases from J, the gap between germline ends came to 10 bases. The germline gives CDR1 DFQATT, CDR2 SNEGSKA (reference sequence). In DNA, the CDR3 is TGCAGTGCTAGAATTTGGGTTCCTGAAGCTTTCTTT. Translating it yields CSARIWVPEAFF.

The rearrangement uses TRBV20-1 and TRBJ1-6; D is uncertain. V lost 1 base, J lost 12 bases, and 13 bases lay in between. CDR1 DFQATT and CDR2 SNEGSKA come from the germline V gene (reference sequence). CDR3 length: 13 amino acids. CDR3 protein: CSARVGFAGPLHF. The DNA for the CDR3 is TGCAGTGCTAGAGTCGGGTTCGCTGGACCCCTCCACTTT.

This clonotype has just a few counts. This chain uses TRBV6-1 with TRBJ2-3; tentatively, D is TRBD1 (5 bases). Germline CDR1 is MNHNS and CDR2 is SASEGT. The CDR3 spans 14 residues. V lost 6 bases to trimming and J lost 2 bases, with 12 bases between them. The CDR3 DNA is TGTGCCAGCAGAAAACCAGGGATCACAGATACGCAGTATTTT. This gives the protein CASRKPGITDTQYF.

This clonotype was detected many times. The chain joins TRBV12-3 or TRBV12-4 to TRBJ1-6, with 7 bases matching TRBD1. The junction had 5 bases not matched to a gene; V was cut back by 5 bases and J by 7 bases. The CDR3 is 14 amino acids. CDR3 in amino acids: CASSPGTVNSPLHF. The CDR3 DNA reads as TGTGCCAGCAGTCCCGGGACAGTCAATTCACCCCTCCACTTT.

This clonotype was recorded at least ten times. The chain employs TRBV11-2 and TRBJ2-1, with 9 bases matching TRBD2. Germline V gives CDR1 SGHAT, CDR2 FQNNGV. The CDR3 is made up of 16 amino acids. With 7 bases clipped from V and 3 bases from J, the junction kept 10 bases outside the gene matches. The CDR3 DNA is TGTGCCAGCAAATCTCTGGGCGGGGGGGTCTACAATGAGCAGTTCTTC. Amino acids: CASKSLGGGVYNEQFF.

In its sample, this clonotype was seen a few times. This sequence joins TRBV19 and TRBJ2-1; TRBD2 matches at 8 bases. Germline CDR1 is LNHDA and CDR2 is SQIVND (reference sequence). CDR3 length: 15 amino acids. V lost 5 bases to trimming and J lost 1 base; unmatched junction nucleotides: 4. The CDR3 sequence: CASSSGLVSYNEQFF. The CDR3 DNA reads TGTGCCAGTAGTTCGGGACTAGTTTCCTACAATGAGCAGTTCTTC.

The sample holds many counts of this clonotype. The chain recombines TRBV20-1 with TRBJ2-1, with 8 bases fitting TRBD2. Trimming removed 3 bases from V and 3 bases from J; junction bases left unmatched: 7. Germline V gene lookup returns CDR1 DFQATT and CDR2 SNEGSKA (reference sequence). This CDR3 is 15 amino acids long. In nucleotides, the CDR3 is TGCAGTGCTAGTTCCGGGAGGGGCAACTACAATGAGCAGTTCTTC. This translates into CSASSGRGNYNEQFF.

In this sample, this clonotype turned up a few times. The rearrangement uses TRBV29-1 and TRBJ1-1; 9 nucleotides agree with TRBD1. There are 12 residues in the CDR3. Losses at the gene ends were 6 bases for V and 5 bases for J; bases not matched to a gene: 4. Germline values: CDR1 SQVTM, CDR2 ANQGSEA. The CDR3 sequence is CSVRTGDTEAFF. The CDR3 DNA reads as TGCAGCGTCCGGACAGGGGATACTGAAGCTTTCTTT.

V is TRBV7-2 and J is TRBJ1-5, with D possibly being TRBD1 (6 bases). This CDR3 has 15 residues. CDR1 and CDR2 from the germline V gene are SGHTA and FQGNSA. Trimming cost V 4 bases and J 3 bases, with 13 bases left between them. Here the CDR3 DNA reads TGTGCCAGCAGCTCCTGGGGGGCACCCAATCAGCCCCAGCATTTT. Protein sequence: CASSSWGAPNQPQHF.

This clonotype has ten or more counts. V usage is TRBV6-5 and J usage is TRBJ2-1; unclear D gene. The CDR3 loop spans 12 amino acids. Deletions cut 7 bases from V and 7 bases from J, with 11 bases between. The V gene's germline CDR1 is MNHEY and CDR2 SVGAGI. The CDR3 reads CASINQRNEQFF. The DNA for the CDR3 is TGTGCCAGCATCAACCAACGGAATGAGCAGTTCTTC.

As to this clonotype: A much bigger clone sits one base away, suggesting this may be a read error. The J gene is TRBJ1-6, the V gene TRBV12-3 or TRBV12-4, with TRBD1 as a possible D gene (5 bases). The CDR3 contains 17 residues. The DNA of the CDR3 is TGTGCCAGCAGCCCCAGCAACGGGGGGTTGGTAGGGTCACACCTCCACTTT. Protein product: CASSPSNGGLVGSHLHF.

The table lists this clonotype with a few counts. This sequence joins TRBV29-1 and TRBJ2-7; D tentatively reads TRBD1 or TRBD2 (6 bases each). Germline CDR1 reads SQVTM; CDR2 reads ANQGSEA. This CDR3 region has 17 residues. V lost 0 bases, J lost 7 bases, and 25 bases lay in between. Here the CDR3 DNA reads TGCAGCGTTGAAGAGGGTTATGGGGGGCGCGGTAAGTTGGAGCAGTACTTC. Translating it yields CSVEEGYGGRGKLEQYF.

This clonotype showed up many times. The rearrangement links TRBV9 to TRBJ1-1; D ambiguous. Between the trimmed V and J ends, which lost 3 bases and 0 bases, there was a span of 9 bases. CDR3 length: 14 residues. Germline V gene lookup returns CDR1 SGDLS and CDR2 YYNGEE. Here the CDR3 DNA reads TGTGCCAGCAGCGCCGGACGGATGAACACTGAAGCTTTCTTT. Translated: CASSAGRMNTEAFF.

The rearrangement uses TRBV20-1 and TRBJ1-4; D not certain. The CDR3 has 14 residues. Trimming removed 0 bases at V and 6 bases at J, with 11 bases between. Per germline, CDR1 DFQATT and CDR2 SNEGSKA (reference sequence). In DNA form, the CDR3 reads TGCAGTGCTAGAGATTCGGGAATTGATGAAAAACTGTTTTTT. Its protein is CSARDSGIDEKLFF.

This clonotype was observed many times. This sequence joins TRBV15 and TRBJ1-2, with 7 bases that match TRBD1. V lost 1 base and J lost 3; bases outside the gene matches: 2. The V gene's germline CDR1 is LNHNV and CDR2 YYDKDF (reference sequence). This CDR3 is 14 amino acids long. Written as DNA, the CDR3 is TGTGCCACCAGCAGAGGGGACAGCTACTATGGCTACACCTTC. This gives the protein CATSRGDSYYGYTF.

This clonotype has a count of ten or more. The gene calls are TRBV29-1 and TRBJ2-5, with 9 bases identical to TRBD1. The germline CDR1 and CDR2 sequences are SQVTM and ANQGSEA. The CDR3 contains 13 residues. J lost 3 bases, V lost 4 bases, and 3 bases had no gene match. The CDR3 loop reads CSVGDRAKETQYF. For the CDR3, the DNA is TGCAGCGTTGGGGACAGGGCCAAAGAGACCCAGTACTTC.

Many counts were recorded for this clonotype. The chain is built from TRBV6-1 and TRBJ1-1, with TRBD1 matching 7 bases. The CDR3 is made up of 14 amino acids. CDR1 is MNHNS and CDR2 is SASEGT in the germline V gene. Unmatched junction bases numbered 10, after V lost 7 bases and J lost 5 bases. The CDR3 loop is CASNPDRARTEAFF. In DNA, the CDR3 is TGTGCCAGCAATCCCGACAGGGCAAGGACTGAAGCTTTCTTT.

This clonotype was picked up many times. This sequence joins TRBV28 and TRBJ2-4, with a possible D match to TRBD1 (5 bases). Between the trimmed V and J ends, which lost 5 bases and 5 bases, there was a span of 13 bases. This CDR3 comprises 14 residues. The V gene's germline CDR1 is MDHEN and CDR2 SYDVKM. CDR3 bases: TGTGCCAGCAGTCCACAGGCCCCCGAAAACATTCAGTACTTC. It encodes CASSPQAPENIQYF.

The CDR3 nucleotides read TGTGCCAGCAGCCATCTGAGAAGCTCCTACGAGCAGTACTTC. Translation gives CASSHLRSSYEQYF. The V and J genes are TRBV4-2 and TRBJ2-7, with D unresolved. Between the trimmed V and J ends, which lost 3 bases and 0 bases, there was a span of 9 bases. Germline V CDR1 and CDR2: LGHNA, YNFKEQ. The CDR3 length is 14 residues.

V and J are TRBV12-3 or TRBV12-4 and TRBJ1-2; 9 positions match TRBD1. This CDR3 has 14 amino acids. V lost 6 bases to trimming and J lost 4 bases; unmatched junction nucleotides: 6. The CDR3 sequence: CASSRRDRAYGYTF. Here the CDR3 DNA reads TGTGCCAGCAGCCGCCGGGACAGGGCCTATGGCTACACCTTC.

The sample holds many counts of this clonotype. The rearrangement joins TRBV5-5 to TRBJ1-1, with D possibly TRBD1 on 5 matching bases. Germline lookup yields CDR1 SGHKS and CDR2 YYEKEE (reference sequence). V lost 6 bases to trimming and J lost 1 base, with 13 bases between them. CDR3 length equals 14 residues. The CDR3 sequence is CASNPRQTNTEAFF. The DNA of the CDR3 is TGTGCCAGCAACCCCCGACAGACGAACACTGAAGCTTTCTTT.

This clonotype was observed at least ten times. CDR3 region: CASSRQAPLTDTQYF. For the CDR3, the DNA is TGTGCCAGCAGTAGGCAAGCCCCTCTTACAGATACGCAGTATTTT. V gene TRBV5-5 combines with J gene TRBJ2-3; no clear D. V gave up 5 bases and J gave up 3 bases, with 16 bases separating them. The germline gives CDR1 SGHKS, CDR2 YYEKEE (reference sequence). CDR3 length equals 15 residues.

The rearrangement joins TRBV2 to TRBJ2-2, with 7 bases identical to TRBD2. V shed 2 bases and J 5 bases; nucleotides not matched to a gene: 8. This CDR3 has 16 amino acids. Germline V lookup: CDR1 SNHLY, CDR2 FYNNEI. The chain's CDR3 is CASSEPRGGGTGELFF. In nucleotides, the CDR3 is TGTGCCAGCAGTGAACCGCGCGGGGGTGGAACCGGGGAGCTGTTTTTT.

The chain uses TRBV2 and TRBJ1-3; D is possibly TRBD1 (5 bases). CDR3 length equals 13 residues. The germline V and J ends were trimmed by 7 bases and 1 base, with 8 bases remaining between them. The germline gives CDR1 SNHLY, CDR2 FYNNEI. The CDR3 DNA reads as TGTGCCAGCACAGGGAAGTCTGGAAACACCATATATTTT. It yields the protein CASTGKSGNTIYF.

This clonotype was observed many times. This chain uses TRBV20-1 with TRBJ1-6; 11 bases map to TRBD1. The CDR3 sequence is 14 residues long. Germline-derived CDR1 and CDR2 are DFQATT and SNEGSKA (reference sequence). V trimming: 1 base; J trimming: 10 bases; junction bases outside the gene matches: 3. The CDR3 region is CSARVGQGESPLHF. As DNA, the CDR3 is TGCAGTGCTAGAGTGGGACAGGGGGAATCACCCCTCCACTTT.

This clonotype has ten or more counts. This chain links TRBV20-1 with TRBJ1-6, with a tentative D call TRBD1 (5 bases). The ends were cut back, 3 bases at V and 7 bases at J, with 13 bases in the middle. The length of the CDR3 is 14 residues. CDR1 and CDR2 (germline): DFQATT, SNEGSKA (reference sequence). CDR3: CSARGRRSNSPLHF. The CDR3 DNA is TGCAGTGCTAGGGGACGACGGTCCAATTCACCCCTCCACTTT.

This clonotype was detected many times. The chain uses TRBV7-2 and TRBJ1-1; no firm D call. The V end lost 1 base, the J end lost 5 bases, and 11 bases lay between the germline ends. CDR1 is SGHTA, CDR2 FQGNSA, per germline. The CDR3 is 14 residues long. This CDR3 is CASSLEGWTTEAFF. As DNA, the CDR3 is TGTGCCAGCAGCTTAGAAGGGTGGACTACTGAAGCTTTCTTT.